Presented here are 17 T cell receptor beta chains from one specimen sequenced in a study of T cells in Graves' hyperthyroidism and ophthalmopathy. TCR beta CDR3 regions were amplified from RNA transcripts. HTBI primers were employed in a first-round RT-PCR of the TCR CDR3. TCRdb ran MiXCR on the multiplex PCR reads and lists one entry per CDR3 protein. The sample lists around 600,000 distinct CDR3 sequences; 45% were seen once. Sequencing was carried out using peripheral blood or thyroid tissue (not recorded which). These TCRs come from an adult man with Graves' disease, either hyperthyroidism or ophthalmopathy (not recorded which).

J is TRBJ1-4 and V is TRBV6-4, with 8 bases aligning to TRBD1. This CDR3 has 17 residues. The V segment lost 4 bases and the J segment 2 bases; nucleotides outside the gene matches: 9. The V gene's germline CDR1 is MRHNA and CDR2 SNTAGT. CDR3 DNA: TGTGCCAGCAGTGTCTTGCAGGGGGCCATGACTAATGAAAAACTGTTTTTT. Its translation: CASSVLQGAMTNEKLFF.

V usage is TRBV9 and J usage is TRBJ1-2; 9 nucleotides agree with TRBD1. Trimming at V came to 3 bases and at J to 4 bases, leaving 7 bases not matched to a gene. The CDR3 is made up of 15 amino acids. Germline-derived CDR1 and CDR2 are SGDLS and YYNGEE. As DNA, the CDR3 is TGTGCCAGCAGCGCTGGGACAGGGCGCCTCTATGGCTACACCTTC. Protein: CASSAGTGRLYGYTF.

This chain joins TRBV29-1 and TRBJ2-7, with TRBD2 matching 10 bases. This CDR3 has 13 amino acids. The junction had 9 bases not matched to a gene; V was cut back by 7 bases and J by 6 bases. The V gene's germline CDR1 is SQVTM and CDR2 ANQGSEA. CDR3 sequence reads: CSARGSGGSEQYF. DNA for the CDR3: TGCAGCGCCCGTGGTAGCGGGGGGTCCGAGCAGTACTTC.

The chain couples TRBV7-2 to TRBJ1-5; no definite D call. Germline V gives CDR1 SGHTA, CDR2 FQGNSA. The CDR3 has 15 residues. Trimming removed 5 bases at V and 3 bases at J, with 14 bases between. CDR3 amino acids: CASSQVNGDNQPQHF. The CDR3 nucleotides are TGTGCCAGCAGCCAAGTAAATGGTGACAATCAGCCCCAGCATTTT.

The table lists this clonotype with a count of one. Just one base apart from a much larger clone, this may be a read error. The chain employs TRBV5-4 and TRBJ1-6, with 12 bases that match TRBD1. V was pared by 3 bases and J by 10 bases, with 11 bases of the junction left unmatched. The CDR3 sequence is 17 residues long. Germline assignment: CDR1 SGHNT and CDR2 YYREEE (reference sequence). The CDR3 loop is CASSSGTGGLGGSPLHF. The CDR3, as DNA: TGTGCCAGCAGCTCCGGGACAGGGGGCTTAGGTGGCTCACCCCTCCACTTT.

Details on this clonotype: Given the absence of the conserved phenylalanine or tryptophan at the CDR3 end, a read error is likely. The DNA is left out, because the CDR3 cannot be placed on it with certainty; the CDR3 is given as TCRdb lists it. The chain carries TRBV5-1 and TRBJ2-5; TRBD1, the D gene given by the table, was not confirmed from the DNA. Germline V lookup: CDR1 SGHRS, CDR2 YFSETQ. The CDR3 is made up of 16 amino acids, end residues included. CDR3 residues: CASSPDSTNYGYTFGS.

The chain employs TRBV10-3 and TRBJ1-2; no clear D. The CDR3 is made up of 14 amino acids. Germline CDR1 is ENHRY and CDR2 is SYGVKD. Trimming took 10 bases from V and 0 from J, leaving 15 bases between them. CDR3 DNA sequence: TGTGCCAGCAGGAAGGGCCAGGCTAACTATGGCTACACCTTC. This gives the protein CASRKGQANYGYTF.

This clonotype was recorded once. One end of the junction is discordant with germline, which a read error may explain. The chain combines TRBV11-1 with TRBJ2-7, with TRBD1 identical over 10 bases. There are 16 residues in the CDR3. From germline, CDR1 is SGHAT and CDR2 FQDESV (reference sequence). The CDR3 bases are TGTGCCAGCAGTCAACTCTCGTTGGACAGGGGGGCGAGAAGACAGTTC. Translation: CASSQLSLDRGARRQF. Using reference TRBV11-1 and TRBJ2-7 for the parts outside the CDR3, the full variable domain is EAEVAQSPRYKITEKSQAVAFWCDPISGHATLYWYRQILGQGPELLVQFQDESVVDDSQLPKDRFSAERLKGVDSTLKIQPAELGDSAMYLCASSQLSLDRGARRQFGPGTRLTVT.

The gene calls are TRBV29-1 and TRBJ2-2; 14 positions match TRBD2. Germline CDR1 and CDR2: SQVTM and ANQGSEA. The V segment lost 0 bases and the J segment 7 bases; nucleotides outside the gene matches: 10. CDR3 length equals 18 residues. The DNA of the CDR3 is TGCAGCGTTGAAGAAGCATTAGGGACTAGCGGGAGTGGCGGGGAGCTGTTTTTT. Its translation is CSVEEALGTSGSGGELFF.

This clonotype was detected only a few times. The V call is TRBV7-3, the J call TRBJ1-1; tentative D call: TRBD1 (6 bases). The CDR3 is made up of 15 amino acids. Germline V gene data show CDR1 as SGHTA and CDR2 as FQGTGA. Trimming removed 5 bases from V and 6 bases from J, with 19 bases in between. In DNA, the CDR3 is TGTGCCAGCAGCCCCTCAGCAGGGGTAGTTTCTGAAGCTTTCTTT. Translation: CASSPSAGVVSEAFF.

A word on this clonotype: Without the conserved terminal phenylalanine or tryptophan, this CDR3 likely stems from a read error. The DNA is left out, because the CDR3 cannot be placed on it with certainty; the CDR3 is given as TCRdb lists it. The rearrangement joins TRBV7-2 to TRBJ1-4. The length of the CDR3 is 11 amino acids, counting both ends. Per the germline V gene, CDR1 is SGHTA and CDR2 is FQGNSA. CDR3 in amino acids: CASSQDWMDRY.

The table lists this clonotype with many counts. The rearrangement links TRBV15 to TRBJ1-5; unclear D gene. The CDR3 is 17 residues long. Germline-derived CDR1 and CDR2 are LNHNV and YYDKDF (reference sequence). V was cut by 1 base and J by 0 bases, with 13 bases left in between. CDR3 loop: CATSRGKRTDSNQPQHF. CDR3 in DNA: TGTGCCACCAGCAGAGGCAAGCGGACGGATAGCAATCAGCCCCAGCATTTT.

V usage is TRBV11-2 and J usage is TRBJ2-7; TRBD2 agrees at 9 bases. The germline gives CDR1 SGHAT, CDR2 FQNNGV. CDR3 length: 15 residues. J lost 0 bases, V lost 8 bases, and 8 bases had no gene match. The CDR3 loop reads CASSPGTSSSYEQYF. In DNA, the CDR3 is TGTGCCAGCTCACCAGGGACTAGCAGCTCCTACGAGCAGTACTTC.

This clonotype was seen a few times. The CDR3 loop reads CSARDWAYLTAYTF. Written as DNA, the CDR3 is TGCAGTGCTAGAGATTGGGCGTATCTAACTGCCTACACCTTC. The rearrangement uses TRBV20-1 and TRBJ1-2; D remains unclear. The CDR3 runs to 14 residues. CDR1 is DFQATT and CDR2 is SNEGSKA in the germline V gene (reference sequence). V lost 0 bases and J lost 10, with 18 bases in between.

On this clonotype itself: A much larger clone is a single base away; this may be a read error. The chain is built from TRBV20-1 and TRBJ1-5, with TRBD1 matching over 12 bases. Germline loops: CDR1 DFQATT, CDR2 SNEGSKA (reference sequence). This CDR3 spans 16 amino acids. The CDR3 coding sequence is TGCAGTGCTAGAGGTGGGACAGGGGGCTTCAATCAGTCCCAGCATTTT. This translates into CSARGGTGGFNQSQHF.

This clonotype was detected only a few times. CDR3 sequence (DNA): TGTGCCAGCAGCATCGGACTGCAGAACACTGAAGCTTTCTTT. It yields the protein CASSIGLQNTEAFF. The chain carries TRBV25-1 and TRBJ1-1; unclear D gene. The CDR3 totals 14 residues. V was shortened by 6 bases and J by 1 base, with 12 bases between the two germline ends. Germline V CDR1 and CDR2: MGHDK, SYGVNS.

This clonotype appeared a single time. CDR3 bases: TGCAGCTTCGACCACGCCGAGGGGACCCAGTACTTC. This translates into CSFDHAEGTQYF. The V gene is TRBV29-1, the J gene TRBJ2-5, with D possibly TRBD2 on 5 matching bases. The CDR3 has 12 residues. Trimming cost V 8 bases and J 7 bases, with 17 bases left between them. Germline V lookup: CDR1 SQVTM, CDR2 ANQGSEA.